This T cell receptor beta chain was recorded in a study of cytomegalovirus exposure and HLA in healthy donors (dated by TCRdb to about 2017). For context, the study as a whole: An earlier analysis of several hundred of the donors reported 276 Gb of sequence data and 117 million unique TCR beta sequences from 150 million to 200 million T cells. Roughly 300 gigabases of sequencing data and tens of millions of unique TCR sequences were included in an early release covering 500 to 750 HLA-typed donors. Among the roughly 400 genotyped donors, around 81% belonged to the genetic ancestry cluster associated with self-reported Caucasian donors. The aim of the study was to test whether cataloging public T cell receptors could identify signatures of past pathogen exposure. The T cell repertoires of several hundred subjects were profiled by immunosequencing and related to cytomegalovirus serostatus. Along with the approximately 650-subject first cohort, a separate validation cohort of about 110 different subjects was used. To predict cytomegalovirus infection status, the study brought together high-throughput TCR immunosequencing, statistical association of individual TCRs with disease status, and machine learning. A later analysis re-analyzed previously published TCR beta repertoires from 666 donors and added high-resolution HLA genotyping to study TCR occurrence patterns. In the later analysis, no new phenotypic data were used to find candidate immune exposures; instead, reliance was placed on TCR beta sequences and their occurrence across donors. In an earlier analysis of 587 of the donors, high-throughput TCR beta sequencing was used to judge whether each TCR beta V gene segment behaved as functional or pseudogenic. Donor age, sex, ethnicity and CMV serostatus were compiled alongside the repertoire data. In a later genetic analysis, genome-wide SNP genotypes for 398 of the 666 donors were used, and that subset was treated as a discovery cohort. All discovery cohort repertoires had been generated on a single sequencing platform. HLA typing covered class I and class II loci at four-digit resolution. The number of typed donors differed by locus: about 620-640 for A, B, C, DRB1 and DQB1; approximately 530 for DQA1; roughly 600 for DPA1; and about 470 for DPB1. A handful of DR-DQ haplotypes were handled as single units for association and clustering because linkage in the cohort was strong. Among 300 to 450 genotyped donors of the cohort, an average of approximately 250,000 unique TCR beta nucleotide sequences were sequenced per donor, about a sixth of them non-productive. On the study overall, not on this receptor specifically: A later genetic analysis associated a missense DCLRE1C variant with V-gene and J-gene trimming of TCR beta chains, and an independent cohort replicated the association. While some public TCRs were present in many individuals, most TCR sequences turned up only very rarely across donors. In a later analysis, HLA-associated TCR beta chains were found to be more clonally expanded and to have lower generation probabilities than equally common non-associated chains. CMV serostatus was the only immune exposure information available for the cohort. Linkage disequilibrium might explain the correlated functional status among segregating V segments, but an unknown experimental factor could not be ruled out. In the study, 164 TCR beta chains were listed as associated with cytomegalovirus. In a later analysis, several top co-occurrence clusters were reported to appear linked to parvovirus B19, influenza, CMV and Epstein-Barr virus. In an earlier analysis of some 540 of the donors, most TCR beta V segments appeared in productive rearrangements about 87% or about 30% of the time, broadly matching IMGT annotations. Compared with the roughly 700-donor mean, donors in an Asian-associated ancestry cluster had fewer N-insertions in productive TCRs, according to a later genetic analysis. Assigning TCR associations to individual alleles was difficult when HLA alleles, especially DR and DQ, strongly co-occurred. The authors suggested that the approach could potentially be generalized to other disease states and immunological phenotypes. A group of highly shared sequence variants was considered likely to be a technical artifact of the sequencing pipeline. Most CMV-associated TCR beta chains appeared to be HLA-restricted in a later analysis, and the HLA associations seemed to be driven largely by CMV exposure. HLA typing was unavailable for some donors at each locus, so association tests used only the typed subset. The presence/absence analyses assumed that sequencing depth was roughly uniform across donors, and that assumption may not be true. The classifier was reported to diagnose cytomegalovirus status with high specificity and sensitivity in both the original and validation cohorts. A later analysis associated 15,000 to 20,000 TCR beta sequences with specific HLA alleles at a false discovery rate of 0.05. Three of the identified cytomegalovirus-associated TCR beta chains were confirmed in vitro to be specific for cytomegalovirus antigens. According to a later analysis, TCR association rates differed among HLA loci, with DRB1 alleles showing the most associated TCRs and HLA-C alleles showing the fewest. In this cohort, only TCR beta chains were sequenced, and detectable features were limited by the absence of alpha or paired-chain data. Because counts were too low, roughly 18 rarely observed V segments, including chromosome 9 orphons, were left out of the earlier analysis of over 550 of the donors. A further reported finding was that TCR beta sequences accurately predicted the HLA-A and HLA-B alleles for most subjects in the first cohort.

The cohort comprised several hundred healthy bone marrow donors. All cohort members were sampled while nominally healthy, although unrecorded immune exposures were likely present. The donor was CMV seronegative and was included in the group of a few hundred seronegative cohort members. Each donor provided a peripheral blood sample, and peripheral blood mononuclear cells were used for TCR beta sequencing. The Qiagen DNeasy Blood Extraction Kit was used to extract genomic DNA from the blood cell samples. Libraries were built with the immunoSEQ multiplex PCR assay. For the multiplex PCR, a mixture combining 60 forward primers for TCR Vbeta segments and 13 reverse primers for TCR Jbeta segments was used. Amplification of the CDR3 region of rearranged TCR beta genes was performed with a multiplex PCR assay on genomic DNA. Amplified TCR beta libraries were sequenced as 87-base-pair reads on the Illumina HiSeq System. The original pipeline was this. A later analysis counted about 80 million unique TCR beta chains across the 650 to 700 repertoires, and some 11 million of these chains were shared by at least two donors. A nearest-neighbor algorithm error-corrected the raw reads and collapsed the reads into unique sequences, merging closely related sequences to remove PCR and sequencing errors. Alignment of CDR3 sequences to IMGT reference sequences was used to assign V, D and J gene segments. For a sequence to be retained, at least a six-nucleotide match to both a V gene segment and a J gene segment was required. A rearrangement was called productive if the CDR3 had no stop codons and remained in frame with V and J, and every other rearrangement was called non-productive. Following IMGT convention, CDR3 was defined as the stretch from the second conserved V-encoded cysteine up to the conserved J-encoded phenylalanine. Sequences without an unambiguous match to a single V gene segment were excluded from the earlier analysis of several hundred of the donors. An earlier analysis of a few hundred of the donors classified V segments as functional when productive rearrangements were above 56.7% and as segregating when the standard deviation between donors was above 5%. A statistical classification framework was developed to diagnose cytomegalovirus status using the catalog of TCR beta chain sequences. V and J gene assignment, in a later analysis, came from comparing TCR nucleotide sequences with IMGT/GENE-DB human TR gene sequences. The TCRdist pipeline was used in a later analysis to assign CDR3 sequences and most-parsimonious VDJ recombination scenarios. A later analysis defined each TCR beta chain by its CDR3 amino acid sequence plus V-gene family, and excluded reads lacking a unique V-gene family. A later analysis removed 450 to 600 highly shared, low-generation-probability nucleotide sequences to deal with suspected cross-contamination and a sequencing artifact. For each public chain, a later analysis derived a clonal expansion index from normalized ranks of inferred template counts within each repertoire. In a later analysis, generation probabilities were computed using a VDJ recombination model fitted to out-of-frame rearrangements, and the results were checked against IGoR. In a later analysis, TCR-TCR, TCR-HLA and TCR-CMV co-occurrence was scored with hypergeometric tests, and a repertoire-size bias correction was applied to TCR pairs. False discovery rates were estimated in a later analysis by permuting HLA or CMV assignments 20 times. In a later analysis, co-occurring TCRs were grouped using DBSCAN, with TCRdist sequence similarity added in when clustering inside HLA-allele-positive subsets. Repertoires with fewer than 30,000 or more than 120,000 public chains were left out of co-occurrence clustering, as were a handful of repertoires with anomalous nucleotide sharing. Entries here come from immuneACCESS through TCRdb and include only in-frame sequences with V and J called. Some clones fail to appear in such tables; in the studies checked, an unresolved V gene covers under half of the shortfall, and the cause of the remainder is unknown. V and J calls and clone size are given by that table; D and trimming were obtained from the DNA. Present in this sample are some 200,000 clones, around 83% of which were seen just once. About 1.5% of the sample is in the top ten clones.

As to this clone: No cognate antigen has been identified for it. No clone much larger than this one lies a single base away; base qualities are absent.

The receptor was derived from a woman aged 18-35 years in good health and CMV-seronegative. Source material: PBMCs.

The nucleotide sequence reads as follows: TGTGCCAGCAGCCCCGGACTAGCGAACATTCAGTACTTC. Its protein is CASSPGLANIQYF. The chain is assembled from TRBV4-2 and TRBJ2-4; 9 bases in the middle match TRBD2. Taken from the germline V gene, the CDR1 and CDR2 loops are LGHNA and YNFKEQ. At the junction V is shortened by 4 bases and J by 7 bases; bases outside the gene matches: 2. From cysteine to phenylalanine, the CDR3 is 13 amino acids long. Only the CDR3 DNA is retained, 39 bases long and in frame from the first base.